This T cell receptor (beta chain) was identified during a study of Ad26.COV2.S vaccination and SARS-CoV-2 variants. Looking at the study overall: Enrollment placed the donor in the COV1001 Ad26.COV2.S trial arm.

Sample treatment: 15 to 20 received Ad26.COV2.S at low or high dose, single or two shots; 5 received placebo; per-sample allocation not given. Day 63 after the first injection of vaccine or placebo was the sampling time. Assay used: immunoSEQ multiplex PCR; TCRdb lists only in-frame clones, some missing. The data show over 400,000 clones, about nine tenths seen once. The V end was cut by 2 bases, the J end by 1 base, with 11 bases between. Germline V gene data show CDR1 as LGHNA and CDR2 as YSLEER. The CDR3 is 15 amino acids. This specimen was peripheral blood, taken in a trial of Ad26.COV2.S vaccine versus placebo. This receptor was taken from a person aged 18-65 years who received the Ad26.COV2.S COVID-19 vaccine or a placebo. The chain has TRBV4-3 and TRBJ1-1; unclear D gene. CDR3 coding DNA: TGCGCCAGCAGCCAAATTCCAAAGGGGAACACTGAAGCTTTCTTT. It yields the protein CASSQIPKGNTEAFF.